The 9 T cell receptor beta chains presented below share a single source sample, sequenced in a study of cytomegalovirus exposure and HLA in healthy donors. 13 Jbeta primers and 60 Vbeta primers were used for the PCR. The protocol was immunoSEQ multiplex PCR, while the TCRdb copy is restricted to in-frame clones and leaves out a portion. The table records roughly 98,000 clones, roughly 74% of them present only once. Material: PBMCs. The receptors were sampled from a female donor in good health and CMV-seropositive.

The chain recombines TRBV6-5 with TRBJ2-1; the match to TRBD2 covers 7 bases. Germline assignment: CDR1 MNHEY and CDR2 SVGAGI. The CDR3 covers 11 residues. The V and J ends lost 6 bases and 11 bases, in that order; junction bases with no gene match: 4. DNA of the CDR3: TGTGCCAGCAGGGGGGGGAGGAAGCAGTTCTTC. It yields the protein CASRGGRKQFF.

CDR3 nucleotides: TGTGCCAGCAGCGTCGGAGCGGGAGGGCCCTACGAGCAGTACTTC. Protein: CASSVGAGGPYEQYF. The chain links TRBV7-2 to TRBJ2-7, with 10 bases matching TRBD2. Looked up from germline, CDR1 is SGHTA and CDR2 is FQGNSA. After removal of 5 bases from V and 2 bases from J, the junction contained 6 bases not matched to a gene. This CDR3 has 15 amino acids.

V usage is TRBV4-3 and J usage is TRBJ2-3, with no clear D. This CDR3 comprises 13 residues. The germline V gene encodes CDR1 LGHNA and CDR2 YSLEER. V dropped 1 base and J dropped 2 bases, with 4 bases sitting between them. DNA of the CDR3: TGCGCCAGCAGCCAAGCCCACACAGATACGCAGTATTTT. Translated, it gives CASSQAHTDTQYF.

CDR3 loop: CSAQRASSYEQYF. CDR3 sequence (DNA): TGCAGCGCCCAGAGGGCGAGCTCCTACGAGCAGTACTTC. V and J are TRBV29-1 and TRBJ2-7; maybe TRBD2 (5 bases). Per the germline V gene, CDR1 is SQVTM and CDR2 is ANQGSEA. V was cut by 7 bases and J by 0 bases, with 13 bases left in between. The length of the CDR3 is 13 residues.

The chain has TRBV18 and TRBJ2-5, with 7 bases fitting TRBD1. The ends lost 6 bases at V and 4 bases at J; junction bases unmatched: 8. The germline CDR1 and CDR2 sequences are KGHSH and LQKENI. The CDR3 is 14 residues long. The CDR3 DNA is TGTGCCAGCTCGCCTGGACAGGTTGTAGAGACCCAGTACTTC. As protein: CASSPGQVVETQYF.

CDR3 nucleotide sequence: TGTGCCAGCAGCTTGGCTATAAACACTGAAGCTTTCTTT. Protein: CASSLAINTEAFF. This chain uses TRBV5-6 with TRBJ1-1, with no clear D. The length of the CDR3 is 13 residues. V lost 0 bases and J lost 2, with 5 bases in between. Germline assignment: CDR1 SGHDT and CDR2 YYEEEE.

The chain combines TRBV28 with TRBJ2-3; TRBD2 matches at 11 bases. V shed 5 bases and J 3 bases; nucleotides not matched to a gene: 7. Germline V CDR1 and CDR2: MDHEN, SYDVKM. This CDR3 has 16 amino acids. CDR3: CASSLGLAEFTDTQYF. Written as DNA, the CDR3 is TGTGCCAGCAGTCTGGGACTAGCGGAATTTACAGATACGCAGTATTTT.

The chain joins TRBV5-1 to TRBJ1-4; no reliable D call. Trimming cost V 0 bases and J 8 bases, with 14 bases left between them. This CDR3 has 15 residues. CDR1 SGHRS and CDR2 YFSETQ come from the germline V gene. CDR3 DNA sequence: TGCGCCAGCAGCTTGGTACCGGGGAGGGTGGAAAAACTGTTTTTT. Translation: CASSLVPGRVEKLFF. The full variable domain, in which reference TRBV5-1 and TRBJ1-4 provide the parts outside the CDR3, is KAGVTQTPRYLIKTRGQQVTLSCSPISGHRSVSWYQQTPGQGLQFLFEYFSETQRNKGNFPGRFSGRQFSNSRSEMNVSTLELGDSALYLCASSLVPGRVEKLFFGSGTQLSVL.

Details on this clone: Other DNA variants within this sample encode the same CDR3. V is TRBV18 and J is TRBJ1-5; the match to TRBD1 covers 8 bases. V trimming: 4 bases; J trimming: 0 bases; junction bases outside the gene matches: 2. This CDR3 contains 15 residues. CDR1 and CDR2 (germline): KGHSH, LQKENI. The CDR3: CASSRDRGSNQPQHF. In DNA, the CDR3 is TGTGCCAGCTCACGAGACAGGGGTAGCAATCAGCCCCAGCATTTT.